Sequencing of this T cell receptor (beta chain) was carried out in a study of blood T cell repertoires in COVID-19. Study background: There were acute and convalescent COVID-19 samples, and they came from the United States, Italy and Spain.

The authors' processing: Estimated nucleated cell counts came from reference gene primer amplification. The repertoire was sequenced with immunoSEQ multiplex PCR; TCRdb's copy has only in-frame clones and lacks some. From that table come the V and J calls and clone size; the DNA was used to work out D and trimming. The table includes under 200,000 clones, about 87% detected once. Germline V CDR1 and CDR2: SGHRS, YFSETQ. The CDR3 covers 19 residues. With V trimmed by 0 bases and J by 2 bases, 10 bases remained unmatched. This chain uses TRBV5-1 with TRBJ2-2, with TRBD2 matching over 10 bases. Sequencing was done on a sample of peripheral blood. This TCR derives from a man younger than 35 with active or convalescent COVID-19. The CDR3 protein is CASSLAPARTSGNTGELFF. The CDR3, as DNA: TGCGCCAGCAGCTTGGCGCCAGCCCGGACTAGCGGTAACACCGGGGAGCTGTTTTTT.